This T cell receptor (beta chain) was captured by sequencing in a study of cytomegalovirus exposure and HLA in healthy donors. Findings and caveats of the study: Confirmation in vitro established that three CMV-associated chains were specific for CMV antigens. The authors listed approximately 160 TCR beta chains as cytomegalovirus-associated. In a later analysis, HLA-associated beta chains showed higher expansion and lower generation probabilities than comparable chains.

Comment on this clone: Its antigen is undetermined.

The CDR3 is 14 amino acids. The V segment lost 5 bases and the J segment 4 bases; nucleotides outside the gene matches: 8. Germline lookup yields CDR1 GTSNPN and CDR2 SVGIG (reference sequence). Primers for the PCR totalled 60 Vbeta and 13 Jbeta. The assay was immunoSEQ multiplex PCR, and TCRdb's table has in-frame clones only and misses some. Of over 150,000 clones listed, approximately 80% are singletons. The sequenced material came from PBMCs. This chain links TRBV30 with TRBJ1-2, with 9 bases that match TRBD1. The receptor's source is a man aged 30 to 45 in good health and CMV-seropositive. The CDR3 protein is CAWRRTGEFYGYTF. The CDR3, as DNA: TGTGCCTGGCGCCGGACAGGGGAATTCTATGGCTACACCTTC.